This T cell receptor (beta chain) was captured in a study of neurological immune-mediated disorders. General study results and limits: Falling below healthy controls, multiple sclerosis showed the least TCR clonal expansion, while HTLV-1-associated myelopathy showed the most.

Libraries used 2 million unsorted PBMCs kept frozen in RNAlater. Synthesis of cDNA was accomplished via 5'RACE employing 10-nucleotide random UMIs. Each CDR3 protein gets one entry after TCRdb re-called the 5' RACE reads with MiXCR. Of approximately 60,000 distinct CDR3 sequences in the sample, roughly 4% were seen once. This clonotype was counted many times. Its antigen is not known. What was sequenced was PBMCs. This sequence was found in a man aged 50 to 60 with multiple sclerosis.

The DNA for the CDR3 is TGCGCCAGCAGCCTCCTTTTTAGGGACAGGGGGGACGAGCAGTACTTC. Translation gives CASSLLFRDRGDEQYF. This rearrangement joins TRBV5-1 to TRBJ2-7; 11 bases line up with TRBD1. The CDR3 totals 16 residues. V lost 4 bases, J lost 5 bases, and 11 bases stayed unmatched. Looked up from germline, CDR1 is SGHRS and CDR2 is YFSETQ.